The 14 T cell receptor beta chains below were found in one sample sequenced in a study of T cells after yellow fever vaccination. TCRdb itself ran the 5' RACE reads through MiXCR, one entry per CDR3 protein. The sample holds under 550,000 distinct CDR3 sequences, around a fifth seen once. Material: PBMCs, obtained around 3 weeks after the first yellow fever vaccination. These receptors all stem from a man aged 18 to 30 who received the YFV17D yellow fever vaccine.

J is TRBJ2-1 and V is TRBV4-1; maybe TRBD1 (5 bases). Germline assignment: CDR1 MGHRA and CDR2 YSYEKL. V lost 6 bases, J lost 2 bases, and 11 bases lay in between. The CDR3 loop spans 14 amino acids. The CDR3, as DNA: TGCGCCAGCAGGGCACAGGCCACCTACAATGAGCAGTTCTTC. Encoded protein: CASRAQATYNEQFF.

V usage is TRBV4-3 and J usage is TRBJ1-6, with 8 nucleotides matching TRBD1. Germline CDR1 and CDR2: LGHNA and YSLEER. There are 15 residues in the CDR3. With 3 bases clipped from V and 7 bases from J, the junction kept 5 bases outside the gene matches. The DNA of the CDR3 is TGCGCCAGCAGCCAGGGACAGGCGGACAATTCACCCCTCCACTTT. Protein sequence: CASSQGQADNSPLHF.

Only a few counts were recorded for this clonotype. This sequence joins TRBV29-1 and TRBJ2-2, with 9 bases lining up with TRBD2. Germline assignment: CDR1 SQVTM and CDR2 ANQGSEA. Losses at the gene ends were 4 bases for V and 3 bases for J; bases not matched to a gene: 3. The CDR3 is made up of 14 amino acids. The CDR3, as DNA: TGCAGCGTTGCAAGCGGGGGGTACACCGGGGAGCTGTTTTTT. Its translation is CSVASGGYTGELFF.

In this sample, this clonotype turned up many times. The chain combines TRBV5-1 with TRBJ2-3; possibly TRBD2 for D (5 bases). Germline V gives CDR1 SGHRS, CDR2 YFSETQ. V lost 4 bases, J lost 4 bases, and 13 bases lay in between. This CDR3 comprises 14 residues. The CDR3 sequence is CASSHQGSPDTQYF. The CDR3, as DNA: TGCGCCAGCAGCCACCAAGGGAGCCCAGATACGCAGTATTTT.

The chain links TRBV4-2 to TRBJ1-3, with D uncertain. The germline V gene encodes CDR1 LGHNA and CDR2 YNFKEQ. Trimming left V 0 bases short and J 5 bases short, with 8 bases between. This CDR3 contains 14 residues. Here the CDR3 DNA reads TGTGCCAGCAGCCAAGATTCATCACGAAACACCATATATTTT. Its translation: CASSQDSSRNTIYF.

The chain couples TRBV7-3 to TRBJ2-3; 7 bases are a match to TRBD1. The CDR3 runs 15 residues. V lost 5 bases to trimming and J lost 0 bases; unmatched junction nucleotides: 5. Germline V CDR1 and CDR2: SGHTA, FQGTGA. CDR3: CASSRDRTSTDTQYF. CDR3 coding DNA: TGTGCCAGCAGCCGGGACAGAACGAGCACAGATACGCAGTATTTT.

The chain recombines TRBV11-2 with TRBJ2-5; D gene uncertain. The CDR3 loop spans 13 amino acids. Between the trimmed V and J ends, which lost 7 bases and 0 bases, there was a span of 9 bases. Germline V gives CDR1 SGHAT, CDR2 FQNNGV. CDR3 in DNA: TGTGCCAGCACCCTTCGGTACCAAGAGACCCAGTACTTC. It translates to CASTLRYQETQYF.

This chain connects TRBV2 to TRBJ2-3; D remains ambiguous. CDR3 length equals 14 residues. Trimming cost V 6 bases and J 0 bases, with 10 bases left between them. Germline V gene sequence: CDR1 SNHLY, CDR2 FYNNEI. The CDR3 here is CASRTQLSTDTQYF. The CDR3 bases are TGTGCCAGCAGGACTCAACTTAGCACAGATACGCAGTATTTT.

This clonotype occurred a few times. J is TRBJ2-7 and V is TRBV5-1; a possible D gene is TRBD2 (6 bases). Trimming stripped 0 bases from V and 4 bases from J, with 26 bases between. The germline V gene encodes CDR1 SGHRS and CDR2 YFSETQ. The CDR3 spans 19 residues. Here the CDR3 reads CASSLGGVGISSNRYEQYV. The CDR3 region has the DNA TGCGCCAGCAGCTTGGGGGGGGTCGGGATCAGCAGCAATCGGTACGAGCAGTACGTC.

Only a few counts were recorded for this clonotype. The chain has TRBV12-3 or TRBV12-4 and TRBJ2-5, with a tentative D call TRBD1 (6 bases). This CDR3 has 14 residues. V was clipped by 4 bases and J by 2 bases, with 11 bases between them. CDR3 DNA: TGTGCCAGCAGTTCTTTGGACAGACAAGAGACCCAGTACTTC. It encodes CASSSLDRQETQYF.

The chain links TRBV7-8 to TRBJ1-1; D is undetermined. The CDR3 length is 13 residues. CDR1 is SGHVS and CDR2 is FQNEAQ in the germline V gene. V lost 0 bases and J 5 bases, leaving 7 bases between the germline ends. CDR3 DNA: TGTGCCAGCAGCTTAGCGGTCTTGACTGAAGCTTTCTTT. Translating it yields CASSLAVLTEAFF. Filled out from reference TRBV7-8 and TRBJ1-1, the complete variable domain reads GAGVSQSPRYKVAKRGQDVALRCDPISGHVSLFWYQQALGQGPEFLTYFQNEAQLDKSGLPSDRFFAERPEGSVSTLKIQRTQQEDSAVYLCASSLAVLTEAFFGQGTRLTVV.

This rearrangement joins TRBV6-4 to TRBJ2-3; 12 nucleotides agree with TRBD2. With V trimmed by 2 bases and J by 3 bases, 3 bases remained unmatched. This CDR3 has 16 residues. Germline V lookup: CDR1 MRHNA, CDR2 SNTAGT. The CDR3 region is CASSDASGGATDTQYF. CDR3 nucleotide sequence: TGTGCCAGCAGTGACGCTAGCGGGGGGGCAACAGATACGCAGTATTTT.

This clonotype has a handful of counts. No conserved phenylalanine or tryptophan ends this CDR3, so it is likely a read error. It is unclear where the CDR3 begins or ends on the DNA, so no DNA is shown, and the CDR3 is as TCRdb lists it. J is TRBJ1-1 and V is TRBV7-6. The CDR3 is made up of 10 amino acids, end residues included. Germline lookup yields CDR1 SGHVS and CDR2 FNYEAQ. CDR3 amino acids: CASSSGRSLV.

The chain employs TRBV4-3 and TRBJ1-2, with D tentatively TRBD1 (6 bases). This CDR3 contains 19 residues. Germline V gene lookup returns CDR1 LGHNA and CDR2 YSLEER. Between the trimmed V and J ends, which lost 1 base and 1 base, there was a span of 22 bases. The CDR3 DNA reads as TGCGCCAGCAGCCAAGGCAGGGGTTGGTGGAAAACTATTAACTATGGCTACACCTTC. Amino acids: CASSQGRGWWKTINYGYTF.